This T cell receptor beta chain was documented in a study of blood T cell repertoires in COVID-19. J was trimmed by 6 bases and V by 5 bases; bases with no gene match: 7. This CDR3 is 16 amino acids long. Germline CDR1 SGHAT, CDR2 FQNNGV. In the source study's methods: Amplification of reference gene primers was used by the study to estimate nucleated cell counts. The assay was immunoSEQ multiplex PCR, and TCRdb's table has in-frame clones only and misses some. V and J calls and clone size follow that table, whereas D and trimming were derived from the DNA. The profile shows approximately 170,000 clones, 88% of them singletons.

Sequenced material: PBMCs or T cells enriched from blood (not recorded which). This clonotype was obtained from a young woman who had recovered from COVID-19. The V and J genes are TRBV11-2 and TRBJ2-3; 14 bases are a match to TRBD2. CDR3 in DNA: TGTGCCAGCAGCCAGACTAGCGGGGGGGCAAAGGATACGCAGTATTTT. This translates into CASSQTSGGAKDTQYF.